This T cell receptor (beta chain) is from a study of cytomegalovirus exposure and HLA in healthy donors. Notes on the study in general: It was assumed in the presence/absence analyses that sequencing depth was roughly uniform across donors. The only immune exposure information that was available was CMV serostatus. When a later analysis compared HLA-associated TCR beta chains with equally common others, the HLA-associated chains turned out to be more clonally expanded and to have lower generation probabilities.

This CDR3 contains 16 residues. V was pared by 4 bases and J by 0 bases, with 15 bases between. Germline V gives CDR1 SGHNT, CDR2 YENEEA. PCR used 60 Vbeta primers and 13 Jbeta primers. Method: immunoSEQ multiplex PCR; TCRdb's copy keeps in-frame clones and lacks some. Among 130,000 to 150,000 clones, about 78% were seen once, and the ten largest hold roughly 4%. In the case of this clone: Its antigen remains unknown.

The source is a man aged 18 to 35 in good health and CMV-seronegative. This chain connects TRBV11-3 to TRBJ1-2, with D maybe TRBD1 (6 bases). The sequencing input was PBMCs. CDR3 coding DNA: TGTGCCAGCAGCTCCCCAGGGGCTATGGCTAACTATGGCTACACCTTC. This translates into CASSSPGAMANYGYTF.